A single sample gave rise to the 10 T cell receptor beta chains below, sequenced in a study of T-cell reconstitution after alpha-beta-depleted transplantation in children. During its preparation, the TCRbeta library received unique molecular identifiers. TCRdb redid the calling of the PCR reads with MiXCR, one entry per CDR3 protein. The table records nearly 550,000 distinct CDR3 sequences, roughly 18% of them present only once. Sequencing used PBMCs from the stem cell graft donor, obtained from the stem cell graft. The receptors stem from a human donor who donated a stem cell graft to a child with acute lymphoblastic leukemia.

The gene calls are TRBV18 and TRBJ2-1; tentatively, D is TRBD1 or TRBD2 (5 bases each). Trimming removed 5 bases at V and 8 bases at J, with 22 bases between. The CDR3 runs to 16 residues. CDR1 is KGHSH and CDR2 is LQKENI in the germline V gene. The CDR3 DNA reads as TGTGCCAGCTCATTGGGCCCCGGGACCTATAGCGATGAGCAGTTCTTC. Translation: CASSLGPGTYSDEQFF.

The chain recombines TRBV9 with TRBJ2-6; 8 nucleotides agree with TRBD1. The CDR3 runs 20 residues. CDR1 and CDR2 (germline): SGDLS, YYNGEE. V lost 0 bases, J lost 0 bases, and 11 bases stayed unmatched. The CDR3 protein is CASSVAPPGQVYSGANVLTF. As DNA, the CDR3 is TGTGCCAGCAGCGTAGCCCCTCCGGGACAGGTCTACTCTGGGGCCAACGTCCTGACTTTC. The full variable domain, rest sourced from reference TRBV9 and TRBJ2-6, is DSGVTQTPKHLITATGQRVTLRCSPRSGDLSVYWYQQSLDQGLQFLIQYYNGEERAKGNILERFSAQQFPDLHSELNLSSLELGDSALYFCASSVAPPGQVYSGANVLTFGAGSRLTVL.

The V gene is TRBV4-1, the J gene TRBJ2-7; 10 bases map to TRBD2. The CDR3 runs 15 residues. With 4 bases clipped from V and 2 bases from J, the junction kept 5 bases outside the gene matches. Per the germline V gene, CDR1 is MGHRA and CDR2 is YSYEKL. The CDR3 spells CASSPSGGETYEQYF. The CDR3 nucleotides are TGCGCCAGCAGCCCCAGCGGGGGGGAAACCTACGAGCAGTACTTC.

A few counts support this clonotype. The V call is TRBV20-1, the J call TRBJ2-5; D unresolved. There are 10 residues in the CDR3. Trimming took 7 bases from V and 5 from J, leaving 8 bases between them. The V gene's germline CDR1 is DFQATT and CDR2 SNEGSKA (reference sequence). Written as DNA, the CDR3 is TGCAGTGAGGGTAGGGAGACCCAGTACTTC. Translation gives CSEGRETQYF.

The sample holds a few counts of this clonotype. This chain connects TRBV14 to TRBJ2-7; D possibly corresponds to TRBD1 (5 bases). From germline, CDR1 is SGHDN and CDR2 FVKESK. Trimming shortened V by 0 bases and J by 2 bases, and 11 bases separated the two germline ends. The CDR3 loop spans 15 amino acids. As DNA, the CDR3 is TGTGCCAGCAGCCAAGATAGAGACAGACCCTACGAGCAGTACTTC. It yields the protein CASSQDRDRPYEQYF.

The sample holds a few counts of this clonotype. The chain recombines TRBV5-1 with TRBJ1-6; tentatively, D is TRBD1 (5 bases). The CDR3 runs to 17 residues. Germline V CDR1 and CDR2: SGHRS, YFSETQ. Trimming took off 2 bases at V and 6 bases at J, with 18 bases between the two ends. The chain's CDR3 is CASSFYGTDSINSPLHF. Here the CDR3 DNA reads TGCGCCAGCAGCTTCTACGGAACTGACAGCATTAATTCACCCCTCCACTTT.

This CDR3 reads CASSPATSGRNYEQFF. CDR3 sequence (DNA): TGTGCCAGCAGCCCCGCGACTAGCGGGAGGAACTATGAGCAGTTCTTC. The V call is TRBV11-2, the J call TRBJ2-1, with TRBD2 matching 13 bases. The CDR3 spans 16 residues. Germline trimming cut 5 bases from V and 8 bases from J; bases unmatched to any gene: 9. Germline V lookup: CDR1 SGHAT, CDR2 FQNNGV.

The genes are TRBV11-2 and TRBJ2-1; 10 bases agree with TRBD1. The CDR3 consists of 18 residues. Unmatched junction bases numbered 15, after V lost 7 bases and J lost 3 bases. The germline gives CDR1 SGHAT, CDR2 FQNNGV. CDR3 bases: TGTGCCAGCACCCCGGTCCCACGGGACAGGGGCTACTACAATGAGCAGTTCTTC. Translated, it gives CASTPVPRDRGYYNEQFF. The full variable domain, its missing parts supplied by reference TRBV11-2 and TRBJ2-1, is EAGVAQSPRYKIIEKRQSVAFWCNPISGHATLYWYQQILGQGPKLLIQFQNNGVVDDSQLPKDRFSAERLKGVDSTLKIQPAKLEDSAVYLCASTPVPRDRGYYNEQFFGPGTRLTVL.

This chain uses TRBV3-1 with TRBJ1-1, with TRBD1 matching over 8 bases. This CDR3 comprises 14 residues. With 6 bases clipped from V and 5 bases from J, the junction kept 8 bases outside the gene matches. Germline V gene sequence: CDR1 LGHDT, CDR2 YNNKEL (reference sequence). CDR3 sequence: CASRPTTGVTEAFF. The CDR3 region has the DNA TGTGCCAGCAGACCTACGACAGGGGTAACTGAAGCTTTCTTT. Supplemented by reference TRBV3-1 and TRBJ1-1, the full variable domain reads DTAVSQTPKYLVTQMGNDKSIKCEQNLGHDTMYWYKQDSKKFLKIMFSYNNKELIINETVPNRFSPKSPDKAHLNLHINSLELGDSAVYFCASRPTTGVTEAFFGQGTRLTVV.

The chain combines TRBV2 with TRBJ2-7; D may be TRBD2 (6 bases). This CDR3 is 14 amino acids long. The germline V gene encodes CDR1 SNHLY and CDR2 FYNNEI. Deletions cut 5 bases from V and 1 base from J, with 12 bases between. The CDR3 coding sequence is TGTGCCAGCAGTCCGGGAGTATGGTCCTACGAGCAGTACTTC. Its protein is CASSPGVWSYEQYF.